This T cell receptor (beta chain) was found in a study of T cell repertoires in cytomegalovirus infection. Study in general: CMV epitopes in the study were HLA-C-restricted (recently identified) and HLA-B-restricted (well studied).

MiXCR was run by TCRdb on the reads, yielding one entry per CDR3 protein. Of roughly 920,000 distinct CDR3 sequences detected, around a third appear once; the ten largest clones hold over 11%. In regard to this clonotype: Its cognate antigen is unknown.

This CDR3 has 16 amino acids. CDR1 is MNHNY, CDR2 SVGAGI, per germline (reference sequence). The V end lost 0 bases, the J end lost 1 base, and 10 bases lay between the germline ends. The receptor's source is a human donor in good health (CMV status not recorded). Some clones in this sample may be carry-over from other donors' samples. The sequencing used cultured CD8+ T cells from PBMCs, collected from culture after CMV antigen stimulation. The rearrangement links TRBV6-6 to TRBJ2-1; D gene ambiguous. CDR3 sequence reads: CASSYSMARSYNEQFF. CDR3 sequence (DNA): TGTGCCAGCAGTTACTCGATGGCTAGGTCCTACAATGAGCAGTTCTTC.